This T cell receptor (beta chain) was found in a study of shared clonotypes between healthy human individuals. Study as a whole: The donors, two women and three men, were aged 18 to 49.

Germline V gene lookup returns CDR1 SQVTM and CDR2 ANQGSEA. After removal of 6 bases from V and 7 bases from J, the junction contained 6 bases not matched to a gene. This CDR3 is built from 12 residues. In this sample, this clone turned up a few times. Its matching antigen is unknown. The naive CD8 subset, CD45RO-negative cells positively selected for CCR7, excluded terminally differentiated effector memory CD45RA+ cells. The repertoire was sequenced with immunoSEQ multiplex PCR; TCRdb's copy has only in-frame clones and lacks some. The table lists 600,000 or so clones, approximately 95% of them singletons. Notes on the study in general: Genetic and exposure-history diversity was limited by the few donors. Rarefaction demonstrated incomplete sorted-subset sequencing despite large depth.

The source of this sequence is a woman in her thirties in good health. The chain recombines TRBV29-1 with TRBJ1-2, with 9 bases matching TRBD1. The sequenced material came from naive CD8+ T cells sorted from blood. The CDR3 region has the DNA TGCAGCGTACCGGGACAGGGAGGTGGCTACACCTTC. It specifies CSVPGQGGGYTF.